A selection of T cell receptor beta chains follows, all from one sample in a study of control samples from healthy donors and cancer patients. Sequencing was performed with immunoSEQ multiplex PCR; in TCRdb, only in-frame clones are kept and a portion is missing. The sample contains about 180,000 clones, just over 90% of which appear only once. The sample comprised blood. The receptor source for this set is a young man in good health. The CDR3 runs from the conserved cysteine through the conserved F or W. Fields, in order: D gene, clone size, J gene, V gene, CDR3 protein, CDR3 DNA. A D gene is named only where the DNA matches it firmly. Only part of the rows carry a size: once, few, many, or a class if the clone is expanded.

D: TRBD1
size: -
J: TRBJ1-1
V: TRBV19
CDR3: CASSTIPRGEAFF
DNA: TGTGCCAGTAGTACTATACCCAGGGGGGAAGCTTTCTTT

D: -
size: -
J: TRBJ2-5
V: TRBV20-1
CDR3: CSASPLAETQYF
DNA: TGCAGTGCTAGTCCCCTAGCAGAGACCCAGTACTTC

D: -
size: -
J: TRBJ2-2
V: TRBV5-6
CDR3: CASSLFTGELFF
DNA: TGTGCCAGCAGCTTGTTTACCGGGGAGCTGTTTTTT

D: TRBD2
size: -
J: TRBJ2-7
V: TRBV6-2/TRBV6-3
CDR3: CASSGLVTHEQYF
DNA: TGTGCCAGCAGTGGACTAGTTACCCACGAGCAGTACTTC

D: -
size: -
J: TRBJ1-1
V: TRBV12-3/TRBV12-4
CDR3: CASSFGRNTEAFF
DNA: TGTGCCAGCAGTTTTGGGAGAAACACTGAAGCTTTCTTT

D: -
size: -
J: TRBJ2-2
V: TRBV4-3
CDR3: CASSQGTRDGELFF
DNA: TGCGCCAGCAGCCAAGGAACGAGGGACGGGGAGCTGTTTTTT

D: -
size: -
J: TRBJ2-5
V: TRBV6-2/TRBV6-3
CDR3: CASSYLRGGAETQYF
DNA: TGTGCCAGCAGTTATCTCAGGGGGGGTGCAGAGACCCAGTACTTC

D: -
size: -
J: TRBJ2-2
V: TRBV11-2
CDR3: CASLHLGGRDAGELFF
DNA: TGTGCCAGCCTGCATCTGGGCGGTCGAGACGCCGGGGAGCTGTTTTTT

D: -
size: -
J: TRBJ1-1
V: TRBV11-2
CDR3: CASSRQTGWNTEAFF
DNA: TGTGCCAGCAGCCGCCAAACGGGGTGGAACACTGAAGCTTTCTTT

D: TRBD2
size: -
J: TRBJ2-1
V: TRBV27
CDR3: CASISLAGGPYNEQFF
DNA: TGTGCCAGTATTTCACTAGCGGGGGGCCCCTACAATGAGCAGTTCTTC

D: -
size: -
J: TRBJ2-2
V: TRBV4-1
CDR3: CASSRASPSSGELFF
DNA: TGCGCCAGCAGCCGTGCCTCACCTAGCTCCGGGGAGCTGTTTTTT

D: -
size: -
J: TRBJ1-5
V: TRBV7-9
CDR3: CASSPTPGANSNQPQHF
DNA: TGTGCCAGCAGCCCCACTCCCGGGGCCAATAGCAATCAGCCCCAGCATTTT

D: -
size: -
J: TRBJ2-7
V: TRBV7-2
CDR3: CASSWDSVYEQYF
DNA: TGTGCCAGCAGTTGGGACTCGGTTTATGAGCAGTACTTC

D: -
size: -
J: TRBJ2-7
V: TRBV7-6
CDR3: CASSLGRPYEQYF
DNA: TGTGCCAGCAGCTTAGGGCGGCCCTACGAGCAGTACTTC

D: TRBD1
size: -
J: TRBJ1-2
V: TRBV5-1
CDR3: CASSLPGTGYGYTF
DNA: TGCGCCAGCAGCTTGCCCGGGACAGGCTATGGCTACACCTTC

D: -
size: -
J: TRBJ2-7
V: TRBV19
CDR3: CASSSNRYEQYF
DNA: TGTGCCAGTAGTTCAAACAGGTACGAGCAGTACTTC

D: TRBD2
size: -
J: TRBJ2-5
V: TRBV29-1
CDR3: CSVGMDRLAGVQETQYF
DNA: TGCAGCGTTGGAATGGACAGACTAGCGGGAGTCCAAGAGACCCAGTACTTC

D: -
size: -
J: TRBJ1-2
V: TRBV5-1
CDR3: CASSPPGQPYTF
DNA: TGCGCCAGCAGCCCGCCGGGGCAGCCCTACACCTTC

D: -
size: -
J: TRBJ2-2
V: TRBV6-2/TRBV6-3
CDR3: CASSYRLGRTGELFF
DNA: TGTGCCAGCAGTTATCGTTTGGGCCGGACCGGGGAGCTGTTTTTT

D: TRBD2
size: -
J: TRBJ2-1
V: TRBV5-8
CDR3: CASSLVGLAGVNEQFF
DNA: TGTGCCAGCAGCTTGGTGGGACTAGCGGGAGTTAATGAGCAGTTCTTC

D: -
size: -
J: TRBJ1-1
V: TRBV5-1
CDR3: CASSFNPKGTNTEAFF
DNA: TGCGCCAGCAGCTTTAATCCGAAGGGGACAAACACTGAAGCTTTCTTT

D: -
size: once
J: TRBJ1-2
V: TRBV10-3
CDR3: CAISGGRGYGYTF
DNA: TGTGCCATCAGTGGCGGCAGGGGCTATGGCTACACCTTC

D: -
size: -
J: TRBJ2-3
V: TRBV7-6
CDR3: CASSLGGPDTQYF
DNA: TGTGCCAGCAGCTTAGGAGGCCCGGATACGCAGTATTTT

D: -
size: -
J: TRBJ1-1
V: TRBV19
CDR3: CASSIGRRGISEAFF
DNA: TGTGCCAGTAGTATAGGTCGGAGGGGGATCTCTGAAGCTTTCTTT

D: TRBD2
size: once
J: TRBJ2-2
V: TRBV9
CDR3: CASSSGLANTGELFF
DNA: TGTGCCAGCAGCTCTGGACTAGCGAACACCGGGGAGCTGTTTTTT

D: TRBD2
size: once
J: TRBJ2-2
V: TRBV29-1
CDR3: CSVDPGLAGKTGELFF
DNA: TGCAGCGTTGACCCGGGACTAGCGGGAAAAACCGGGGAGCTGTTTTTT

D: -
size: -
J: TRBJ1-5
V: TRBV3-1/TRBV3-2
CDR3: CASSQGIYSNQPQHF
DNA: TGTGCCAGCAGCCAAGGGATTTATAGCAATCAGCCCCAGCATTTT

D: -
size: -
J: TRBJ1-3
V: TRBV19
CDR3: CASIDGTSGNTIYF
DNA: TGTGCCAGTATCGACGGAACCTCTGGAAACACCATATATTTT

D: TRBD2
size: -
J: TRBJ2-3
V: TRBV11-3
CDR3: CASSLDREGGVTYF
DNA: TGTGCCAGCAGCTTAGATCGGGAGGGCGGGGTAACGTATTTT

D: TRBD1
size: -
J: TRBJ2-7
V: TRBV15
CDR3: CATSSDGTGSTYEQYF
DNA: TGTGCCACCAGCTCCGATGGGACAGGGTCGACCTACGAGCAGTACTTC

D: -
size: -
J: TRBJ1-5
V: TRBV6-5
CDR3: CASSYSSQGRQPQHF
DNA: TGTGCCAGCAGTTACTCATCACAGGGTCGGCAGCCCCAGCATTTT

D: -
size: -
J: TRBJ2-5
V: TRBV5-1
CDR3: CASSLRSQGRFQETQYF
DNA: TGCGCCAGCAGCCTTAGGAGTCAGGGGAGGTTCCAAGAGACCCAGTACTTC